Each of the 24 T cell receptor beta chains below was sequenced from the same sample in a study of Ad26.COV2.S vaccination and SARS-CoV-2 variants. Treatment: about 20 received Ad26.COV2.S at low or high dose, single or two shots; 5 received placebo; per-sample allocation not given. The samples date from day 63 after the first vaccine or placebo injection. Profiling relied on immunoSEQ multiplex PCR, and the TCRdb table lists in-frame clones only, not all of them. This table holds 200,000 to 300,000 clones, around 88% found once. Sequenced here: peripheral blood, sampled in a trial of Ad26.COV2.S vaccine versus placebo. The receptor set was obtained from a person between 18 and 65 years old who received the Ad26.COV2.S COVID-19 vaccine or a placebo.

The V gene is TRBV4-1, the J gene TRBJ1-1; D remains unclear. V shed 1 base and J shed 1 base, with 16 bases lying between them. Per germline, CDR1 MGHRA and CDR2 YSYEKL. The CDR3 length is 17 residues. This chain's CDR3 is CASSQVGQSRKNTEAFF. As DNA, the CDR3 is TGCGCCAGCAGCCAAGTTGGTCAGTCTCGCAAGAACACTGAAGCTTTCTTT.

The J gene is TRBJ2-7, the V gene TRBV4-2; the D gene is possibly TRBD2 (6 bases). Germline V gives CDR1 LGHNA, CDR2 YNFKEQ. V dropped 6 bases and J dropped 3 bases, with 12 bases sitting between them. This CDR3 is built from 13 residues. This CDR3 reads CASSYDGGYEQYF. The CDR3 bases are TGTGCCAGCAGTTACGACGGGGGCTACGAGCAGTACTTC.

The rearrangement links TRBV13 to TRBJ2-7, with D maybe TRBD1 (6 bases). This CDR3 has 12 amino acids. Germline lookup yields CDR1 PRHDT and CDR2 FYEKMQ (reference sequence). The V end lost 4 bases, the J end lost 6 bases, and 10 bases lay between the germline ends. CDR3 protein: CASSSLGGEQYV. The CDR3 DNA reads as TGTGCCAGCAGCTCCCTAGGGGGCGAGCAGTACGTC.

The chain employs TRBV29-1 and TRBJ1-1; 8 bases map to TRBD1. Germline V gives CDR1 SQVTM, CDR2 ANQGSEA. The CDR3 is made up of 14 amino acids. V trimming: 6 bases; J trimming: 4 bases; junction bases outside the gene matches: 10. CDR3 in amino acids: CSVNGGTGGTEAFF. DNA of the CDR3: TGCAGCGTGAATGGAGGTACAGGGGGCACTGAAGCTTTCTTT. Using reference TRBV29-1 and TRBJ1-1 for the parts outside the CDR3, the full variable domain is SAVISQKPSRDICQRGTSLTIQCQVDSQVTMMFWYRQQPGQSLTLIATANQGSEATYESGFVIDKFPISRPNLTFSTLTVSNMSPEDSSIYLCSVNGGTGGTEAFFGQGTRLTVV.

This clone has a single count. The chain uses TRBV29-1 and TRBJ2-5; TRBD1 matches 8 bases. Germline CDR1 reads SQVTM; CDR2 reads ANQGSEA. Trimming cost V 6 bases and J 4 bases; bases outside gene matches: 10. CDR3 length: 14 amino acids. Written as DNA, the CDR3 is TGCAGCGTCAACAGGGGGACTGGAGGAGAGACCCAGTACTTC. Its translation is CSVNRGTGGETQYF.

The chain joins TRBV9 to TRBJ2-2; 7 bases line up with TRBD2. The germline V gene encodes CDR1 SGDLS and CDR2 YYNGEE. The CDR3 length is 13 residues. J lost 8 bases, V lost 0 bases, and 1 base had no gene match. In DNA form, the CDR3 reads TGTGCCAGCAGCGTAGAACTAGCGGGGGAGCTGTTTTTT. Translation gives CASSVELAGELFF. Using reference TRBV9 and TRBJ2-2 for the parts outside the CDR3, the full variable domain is DSGVTQTPKHLITATGQRVTLRCSPRSGDLSVYWYQQSLDQGLQFLIQYYNGEERAKGNILERFSAQQFPDLHSELNLSSLELGDSALYFCASSVELAGELFFGEGSRLTVL.

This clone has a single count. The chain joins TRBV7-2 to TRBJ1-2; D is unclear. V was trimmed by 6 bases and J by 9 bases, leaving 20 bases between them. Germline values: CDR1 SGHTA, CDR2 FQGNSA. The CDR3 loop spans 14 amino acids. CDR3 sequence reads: CASRQNEGGSSYTF. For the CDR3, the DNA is TGTGCCAGCAGGCAAAACGAGGGAGGGTCGAGCTACACCTTC. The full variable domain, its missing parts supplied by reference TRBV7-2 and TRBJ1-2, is GAGVSQSPSNKVTEKGKDVELRCDPISGHTALYWYRQSLGQGLEFLIYFQGNSAPDKSGLPSDRFSAERTGGSVSTLTIQRTQQEDSAVYLCASRQNEGGSSYTFGSGTRLTVV.

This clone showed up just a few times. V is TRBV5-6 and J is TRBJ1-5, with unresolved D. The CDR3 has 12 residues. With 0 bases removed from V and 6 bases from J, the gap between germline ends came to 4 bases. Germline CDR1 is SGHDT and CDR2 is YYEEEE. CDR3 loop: CASSLASQPQHF. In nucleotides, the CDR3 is TGTGCCAGCAGCTTGGCCAGTCAGCCCCAGCATTTT.

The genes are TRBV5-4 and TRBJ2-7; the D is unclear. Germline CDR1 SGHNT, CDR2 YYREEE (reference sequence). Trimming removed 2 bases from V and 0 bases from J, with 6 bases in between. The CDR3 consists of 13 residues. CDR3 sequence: CASSFGGSYEQYV. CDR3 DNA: TGTGCCAGCAGCTTCGGCGGCTCCTACGAGCAGTACGTC.

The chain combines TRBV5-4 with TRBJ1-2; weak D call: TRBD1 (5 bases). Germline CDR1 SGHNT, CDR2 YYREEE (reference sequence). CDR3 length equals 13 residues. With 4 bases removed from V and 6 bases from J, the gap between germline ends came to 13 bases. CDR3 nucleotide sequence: TGTGCCAGCAGCCCGCCGGGCAGGGATGGCTACACCTTC. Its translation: CASSPPGRDGYTF.

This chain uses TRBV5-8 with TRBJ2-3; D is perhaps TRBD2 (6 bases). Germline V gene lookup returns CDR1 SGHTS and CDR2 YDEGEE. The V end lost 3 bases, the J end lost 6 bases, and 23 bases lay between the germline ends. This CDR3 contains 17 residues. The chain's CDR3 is CASSSRQRTTRLDTQYF. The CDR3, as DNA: TGTGCCAGCAGCTCCCGTCAGCGGACTACCAGGTTGGATACGCAGTATTTT. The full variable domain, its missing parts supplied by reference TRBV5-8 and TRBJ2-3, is EAGVTQSPTHLIKTRGQQATLRCSPISGHTSVYWYQQALGLGLQFLLWYDEGEERNRGNFPPRFSGRQFPNYSSELNVNALELEDSALYLCASSSRQRTTRLDTQYFGPGTRLTVL.

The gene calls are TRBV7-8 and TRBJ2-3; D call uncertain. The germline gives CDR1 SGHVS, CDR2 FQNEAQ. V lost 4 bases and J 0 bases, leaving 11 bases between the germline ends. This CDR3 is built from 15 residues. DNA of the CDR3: TGTGCCAGCAGCTCACTCCAGGTCAGCACAGATACGCAGTATTTT. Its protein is CASSSLQVSTDTQYF.

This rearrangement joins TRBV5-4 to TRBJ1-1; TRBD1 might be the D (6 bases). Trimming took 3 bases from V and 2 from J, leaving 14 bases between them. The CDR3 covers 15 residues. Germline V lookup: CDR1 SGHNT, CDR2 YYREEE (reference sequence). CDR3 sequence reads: CASSSGGTPNTEAFF. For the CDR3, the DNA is TGTGCCAGCAGCTCCGGGGGGACACCCAACACTGAAGCTTTCTTT.

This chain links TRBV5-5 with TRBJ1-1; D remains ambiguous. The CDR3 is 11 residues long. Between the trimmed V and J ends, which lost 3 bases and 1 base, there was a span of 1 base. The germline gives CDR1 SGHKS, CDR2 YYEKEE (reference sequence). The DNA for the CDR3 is TGTGCCAGCAGCTCGAACACTGAAGCTTTCTTT. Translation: CASSSNTEAFF. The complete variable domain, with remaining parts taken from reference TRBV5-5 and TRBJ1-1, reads DAGVTQSPTHLIKTRGQQVTLRCSPISGHKSVSWYQQVLGQGPQFIFQYYEKEERGRGNFPDRFSARQFPNYSSELNVNALLLGDSALYLCASSSNTEAFFGQGTRLTVV.

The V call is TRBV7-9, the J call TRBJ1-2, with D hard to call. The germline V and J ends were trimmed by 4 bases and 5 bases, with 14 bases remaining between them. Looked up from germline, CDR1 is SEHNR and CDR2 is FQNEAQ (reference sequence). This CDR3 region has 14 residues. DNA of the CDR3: TGTGCCAGCAGCTCCCAGATGGAGGGTTATGGCTACACCTTC. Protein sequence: CASSSQMEGYGYTF.

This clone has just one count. This chain's CDR3 is CASSVDLLTGELFF. CDR3 nucleotides: TGTGCCAGCAGCGTAGATCTGCTCACCGGGGAGCTGTTTTTT. This chain uses TRBV9 with TRBJ2-2; D is unresolved. Germline CDR1 and CDR2: SGDLS and YYNGEE. V gave up 0 bases and J gave up 4 bases, with 7 bases separating them. CDR3 size: 14 residues. Full variable domain (rest looked up from reference TRBV9 and TRBJ2-2): DSGVTQTPKHLITATGQRVTLRCSPRSGDLSVYWYQQSLDQGLQFLIQYYNGEERAKGNILERFSAQQFPDLHSELNLSSLELGDSALYFCASSVDLLTGELFFGEGSRLTVL.

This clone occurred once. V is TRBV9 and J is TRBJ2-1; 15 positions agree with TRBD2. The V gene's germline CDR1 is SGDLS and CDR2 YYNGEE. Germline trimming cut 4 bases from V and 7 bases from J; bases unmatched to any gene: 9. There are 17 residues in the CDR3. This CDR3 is CASSPGTSGGFNNEQFF. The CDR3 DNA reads TGTGCCAGCAGCCCCGGGACTAGCGGGGGGTTCAATAATGAGCAGTTCTTC.

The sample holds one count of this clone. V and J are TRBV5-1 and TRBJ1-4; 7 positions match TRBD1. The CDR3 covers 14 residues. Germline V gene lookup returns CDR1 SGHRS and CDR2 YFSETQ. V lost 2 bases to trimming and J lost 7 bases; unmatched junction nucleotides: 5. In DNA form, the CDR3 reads TGCGCCAGCAGCTTAAACACAGGGGCTGAAAAACTGTTTTTT. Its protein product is CASSLNTGAEKLFF.

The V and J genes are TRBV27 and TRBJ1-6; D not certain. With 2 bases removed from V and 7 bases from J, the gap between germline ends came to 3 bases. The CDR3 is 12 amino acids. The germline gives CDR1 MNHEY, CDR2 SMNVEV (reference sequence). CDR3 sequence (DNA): TGTGCCAGCAGTTTACTGAATTCACCCCTCCACTTT. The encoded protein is CASSLLNSPLHF.

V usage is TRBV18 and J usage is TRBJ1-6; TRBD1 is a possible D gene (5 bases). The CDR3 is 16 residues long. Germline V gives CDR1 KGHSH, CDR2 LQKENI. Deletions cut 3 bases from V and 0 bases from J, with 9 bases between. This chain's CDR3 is CASSPQQASYNSPLHF. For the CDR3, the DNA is TGTGCCAGCTCACCGCAACAGGCCTCCTATAATTCACCCCTCCACTTT.

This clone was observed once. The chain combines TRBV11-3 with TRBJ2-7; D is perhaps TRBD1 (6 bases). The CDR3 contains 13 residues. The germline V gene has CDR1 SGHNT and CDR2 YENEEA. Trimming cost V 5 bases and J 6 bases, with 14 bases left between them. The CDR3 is CASSKDRFAEQYV. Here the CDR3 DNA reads TGTGCCAGCAGCAAGGACAGATTCGCCGAGCAGTACGTC.

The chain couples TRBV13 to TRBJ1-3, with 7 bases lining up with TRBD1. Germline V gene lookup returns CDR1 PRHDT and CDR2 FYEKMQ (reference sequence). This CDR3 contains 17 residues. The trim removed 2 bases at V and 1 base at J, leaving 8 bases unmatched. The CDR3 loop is CASSLRRNRGSGNTIYF. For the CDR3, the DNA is TGTGCCAGCAGCTTACGTCGAAACAGGGGTTCTGGAAACACCATATATTTT.

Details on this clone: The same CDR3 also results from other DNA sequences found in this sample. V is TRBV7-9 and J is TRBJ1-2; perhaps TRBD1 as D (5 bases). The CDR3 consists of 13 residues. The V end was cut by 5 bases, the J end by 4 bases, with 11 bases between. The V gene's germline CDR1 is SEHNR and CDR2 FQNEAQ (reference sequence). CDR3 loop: CASSLGQTYGYTF. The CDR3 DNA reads TGTGCCAGCAGCCTCGGACAAACCTATGGCTACACCTTC. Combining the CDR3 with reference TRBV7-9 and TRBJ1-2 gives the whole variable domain DTGVSQNPRHKITKRGQNVTFRCDPISEHNRLYWYRQTLGQGPEFLTYFQNEAQLEKSRLLSDRFSAERPKGSFSTLEIQRTEQGDSAMYLCASSLGQTYGYTFGSGTRLTVV.

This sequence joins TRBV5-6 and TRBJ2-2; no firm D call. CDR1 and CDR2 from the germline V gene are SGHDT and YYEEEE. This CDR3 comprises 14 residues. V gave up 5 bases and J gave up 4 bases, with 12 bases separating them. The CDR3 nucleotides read TGTGCCAGCAGTGTCGGCCCCCGCACCGGGGAGCTGTTTTTT. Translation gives CASSVGPRTGELFF.